The clone carrying this TCR beta chain was seen only once. This sample was included in a study of blood T cell repertoires in COVID-19. Study-level background: Samples taken during acute and convalescent COVID-19 were collected in the United States, Italy and Spain.

Recruited during active infection, patients (from Seattle) were subsequently followed longitudinally. In the original workflow: Cell counts per sample came from amplifying reference gene primers. Assay used: immunoSEQ multiplex PCR; TCRdb lists only in-frame clones, some missing. V, J and clone size derive from that table, while D and trimming were established from the DNA sequence. The sample consists of around 190,000 clones, 70% to 90% of them appearing once. What was sequenced was peripheral blood. This receptor was identified in a man aged 50 to 60 with COVID-19, enrolled during active disease.

The CDR3 bases are TGTGCCAGCAGCCGAGACTTAGACCCGACCACTGAAGCTTTCTTT. It specifies CASSRDLDPTTEAFF. J is TRBJ1-1 and V is TRBV7-9; D call uncertain. This CDR3 region has 15 residues. V lost 5 bases and J 4 bases, leaving 17 bases between the germline ends. Germline CDR1 SEHNR, CDR2 FQNEAQ (reference sequence).